The 7 T cell receptor beta chains below all came from one sample that was sequenced in a study of blood T cell repertoires in COVID-19. The table came from immunoSEQ multiplex PCR; TCRdb's copy has only in-frame clones and leaves some out. Among 200,000 to 300,000 clones, around 88% were seen once, and the ten largest hold around 3%. The sequenced sample consisted of PBMCs or T cells enriched from blood (not recorded which). The receptors shown here come from a woman aged 40 to 50 with acute COVID-19.

The chain joins TRBV11-2 to TRBJ2-1, with unresolved D. V dropped 2 bases and J dropped 3 bases, with 8 bases sitting between them. The CDR3 spans 14 residues. The germline V gene has CDR1 SGHAT and CDR2 FQNNGV. The CDR3 bases are TGTGCCAGCAGCTTAACCGCGAACTACAATGAGCAGTTCTTC. Translating it yields CASSLTANYNEQFF.

This chain links TRBV14 with TRBJ2-7; a possible D gene is TRBD1 (5 bases). Looked up from germline, CDR1 is SGHDN and CDR2 is FVKESK. The CDR3 loop spans 13 amino acids. V lost 4 bases to trimming and J lost 4 bases, with 11 bases between them. As DNA, the CDR3 is TGTGCCAGCAGCCGATTCCAGGGTTACGAGCAGTACTTC. Encoded protein: CASSRFQGYEQYF.

As regards this clone: One end of the junction is discordant with germline, which a read error may explain. The V gene is TRBV7-7, the J gene TRBJ2-5; a possible D gene is TRBD2 (6 bases). Germline V CDR1 and CDR2: SSHAT, FNYEAQ (reference sequence). The CDR3 extends over 15 amino acids. The CDR3 protein is CASSLAPGTEETQYF. In nucleotides, the CDR3 is TGTGCTAGCAGCTTAGCCCCCGGGACTGAAGAGACCCAGTACTTC.

Only one count was recorded for this clone. The chain recombines TRBV27 with TRBJ1-4, with D unresolved. The CDR3 has 14 residues. Germline V gene sequence: CDR1 MNHEY, CDR2 SMNVEV (reference sequence). Between the trimmed V and J ends, which lost 2 bases and 2 bases, there was a span of 6 bases. The CDR3 loop reads CASSLRVTNEKLFF. CDR3 bases: TGTGCCAGCAGTTTACGGGTCACTAATGAAAAACTGTTTTTT.

The chain has TRBV5-1 and TRBJ2-2; D is uncertain. Germline lookup yields CDR1 SGHRS and CDR2 YFSETQ. V dropped 7 bases and J dropped 7 bases, with 8 bases sitting between them. CDR3 length equals 11 residues. The CDR3: CASSLYGELFF. CDR3 DNA sequence: TGCGCCAGCTCCCTTTACGGGGAGCTGTTTTTT.

V and J are TRBV19 and TRBJ1-5; no reliable D call. The V end was cut by 9 bases, the J end by 1 base, with 13 bases between. This CDR3 is built from 14 residues. CDR1 is LNHDA, CDR2 SQIVND, per germline (reference sequence). CDR3 amino acids: CASQDMGSNQPQHF. The CDR3 nucleotides are TGTGCCAGCCAAGACATGGGCAGCAATCAGCCCCAGCATTTT. The full variable domain, its missing parts supplied by reference TRBV19 and TRBJ1-5, is DGGITQSPKYLFRKEGQNVTLSCEQNLNHDAMYWYRQDPGQGLRLIYYSQIVNDFQKGDIAEGYSVSREKKESFPLTVTSAQKNPTAFYLCASQDMGSNQPQHFGDGTRLSIL.

This clone was seen once. The rearrangement joins TRBV19 to TRBJ2-1; D is perhaps TRBD1 (6 bases). Trimming took off 5 bases at V and 7 bases at J, with 15 bases between the two ends. This CDR3 spans 14 amino acids. The V gene's germline CDR1 is LNHDA and CDR2 SQIVND (reference sequence). CDR3 DNA: TGTGCCAGTAGTCCCGGGATCAGGGGAAATGAGCAGTTCTTC. Residues: CASSPGIRGNEQFF.